Detailed here is one T cell receptor (beta chain). As handled by the study authors: The authors estimated nucleated cell counts from reference gene primer amplification. Assay used: immunoSEQ multiplex PCR; TCRdb lists only in-frame clones, some missing. V, J and clone size are taken as reported in that table, and D and trimming were inferred from the DNA itself. The sample has 200,000 or so clones, about 85% seen once. The data derive from a study of blood T cell repertoires in COVID-19. About the study: In each case, the material was cDNA or gDNA derived from T cells, B-cell-depleted T cells, or PBMCs.

Losses at the gene ends were 3 bases for V and 4 bases for J; bases not matched to a gene: 6. Germline lookup yields CDR1 MNHEY and CDR2 SMNVEV (reference sequence). CDR3 length equals 15 residues. The receptor comes from a man aged 50-59 years who had recovered from COVID-19. The sequencing sample was made of peripheral blood. The chain joins TRBV27 to TRBJ2-1; 7 bases are a match to TRBD2. CDR3 bases: TGTGCCAGCAGTTTCTGGGGGAGGGAATACAATGAGCAGTTCTTC. Translated, it gives CASSFWGREYNEQFF.